A selection of T cell receptor beta chains follows, all from one sample in a study of human T cells and chemical hapten exposure. TCRdb used MiXCR to reprocess the RACE reads, holding one entry per CDR3 protein. This sample has some 80,000 distinct CDR3 sequences, with about 10% found just once. The sequenced sample was whole blood, obtained in connection with sensitization to the hapten diphenylcyclopropenone (DPC). The receptors come from a woman in her forties or fifties with alopecia areata. Some clones in this sample may be carry-over from other donors' samples. The CDR3 runs from the conserved cysteine through the conserved F or W. The D gene is left open where the match is weak. Clone size is stated in some rows and not others, as once, few, many or a class when expanded.

cdr3_aa: CASSQDLGRVAGELFF
cdr3_nt: TGTGCCAGCAGCCAAGATCTTGGGAGGGTGGCCGGGGAGCTGTTTTTT
d_call: TRBD2
cdr3_length: 16
j_call: TRBJ2-2
v_call: TRBV4-2
clone_size: .

cdr3_aa: CASSWGGSREAFF
cdr3_nt: TGTGCCAGCAGCTGGGGAGGGAGCCGGGAAGCTTTCTTT
d_call: .
cdr3_length: 13
j_call: TRBJ1-1
v_call: TRBV11-3
clone_size: few

cdr3_aa: CASRSLLTGELFF
cdr3_nt: TGTGCCAGCAGATCGCTACTCACCGGGGAGCTGTTTTTT
d_call: .
cdr3_length: 13
j_call: TRBJ2-2
v_call: TRBV27
clone_size: many

cdr3_aa: CASSFDGLVGNEQFF
cdr3_nt: TGTGCCAGCAGCTTCGACGGACTAGTAGGCAATGAGCAGTTCTTC
d_call: TRBD2
cdr3_length: 15
j_call: TRBJ2-1
v_call: TRBV7-2
clone_size: few

cdr3_aa: CASSPAGQGSNEKLFF
cdr3_nt: TGTGCCAGCAGCCCGGCGGGACAGGGGTCTAATGAAAAACTGTTTTTT
d_call: TRBD1
cdr3_length: 16
j_call: TRBJ1-4
v_call: TRBV5-4
clone_size: .

cdr3_aa: CASRSRDGGRQGQYF
cdr3_nt: TGTGCCAGCAGAAGCCGGGACGGCGGAAGGCAAGGGCAGTACTTC
d_call: .
cdr3_length: 15
j_call: TRBJ2-7
v_call: TRBV6-5
clone_size: .

cdr3_aa: CASSEPLGTGGTEAFF
cdr3_nt: TGTGCCAGCAGTGAGCCTCTTGGGACAGGGGGCACTGAAGCTTTCTTT
d_call: TRBD1
cdr3_length: 16
j_call: TRBJ1-1
v_call: TRBV25-1
clone_size: many

cdr3_aa: CSARDPAGLAGELFF
cdr3_nt: TGCAGTGCTAGAGATCCCGCAGGGCTCGCCGGGGAGCTGTTTTTT
d_call: .
cdr3_length: 15
j_call: TRBJ2-2
v_call: TRBV20-1
clone_size: many

cdr3_aa: CASSWTGVTNEKLFF
cdr3_nt: TGTGCCAGCAGCTGGACAGGGGTAACTAATGAAAAACTGTTTTTT
d_call: TRBD1
cdr3_length: 15
j_call: TRBJ1-4
v_call: TRBV7-9
clone_size: many

cdr3_aa: CASSDWGGVIGELFF
cdr3_nt: TGTGCCAGCAGTGATTGGGGAGGGGTGATCGGGGAGCTGTTTTTT
d_call: TRBD2
cdr3_length: 15
j_call: TRBJ2-2
v_call: TRBV6-1
clone_size: few

cdr3_aa: CASSLQLAGEQFF
cdr3_nt: TGTGCCAGCAGCTTACAACTAGCGGGTGAGCAGTTCTTC
d_call: TRBD2
cdr3_length: 13
j_call: TRBJ2-1
v_call: TRBV7-7
clone_size: few

cdr3_aa: CSGRRTTSLASDTQYF
cdr3_nt: TGCAGCGGACGAAGGACAACTAGCTTGGCCTCAGATACGCAGTATTTT
d_call: .
cdr3_length: 16
j_call: TRBJ2-3
v_call: TRBV29-1
clone_size: many

cdr3_aa: CASSQDFGYTF
cdr3_nt: TGTGCCAGCAGCCAAGATTTCGGCTACACCTTC
d_call: .
cdr3_length: 11
j_call: TRBJ1-2
v_call: TRBV3-1
clone_size: few

cdr3_aa: CASSNLGLPSGNTIYF
cdr3_nt: TGTGCCAGCAGCAACCTAGGACTTCCCTCTGGAAACACCATATATTTT
d_call: .
cdr3_length: 16
j_call: TRBJ1-3
v_call: TRBV9
clone_size: .

cdr3_aa: CSASGLAAYEQYF
cdr3_nt: TGCAGTGCGTCGGGACTAGCGGCCTACGAGCAGTACTTC
d_call: TRBD2
cdr3_length: 13
j_call: TRBJ2-7
v_call: TRBV20-1
clone_size: many

cdr3_aa: CASLSGAGELFF
cdr3_nt: TGCGCCAGCCTCAGCGGGGCCGGGGAGCTGTTTTTT
d_call: TRBD2
cdr3_length: 12
j_call: TRBJ2-2
v_call: TRBV10-2
clone_size: many

cdr3_aa: CASSPPGQETQYF
cdr3_nt: TGTGCCAGCTCACCGCCCGGGCAAGAGACCCAGTACTTC
d_call: .
cdr3_length: 13
j_call: TRBJ2-5
v_call: TRBV18
clone_size: .

cdr3_aa: CASSLVGAPQFF
cdr3_nt: TGTGCCAGCAGCTTAGTCGGTGCCCCTCAGTTCTTC
d_call: .
cdr3_length: 12
j_call: TRBJ2-1
v_call: TRBV7-6
clone_size: few

cdr3_aa: CASSLLDGSSTDTQYF
cdr3_nt: TGTGCCAGCAGTTTACTGGACGGATCTAGCACAGATACGCAGTATTTT
d_call: .
cdr3_length: 16
j_call: TRBJ2-3
v_call: TRBV27
clone_size: many

cdr3_aa: CASSQGGTSYEQYF
cdr3_nt: TGTGCCAGCAGCCAGGGCGGAACCTCCTACGAGCAGTACTTC
d_call: .
cdr3_length: 14
j_call: TRBJ2-7
v_call: TRBV14
clone_size: few

cdr3_aa: CASSELTGGGYNEQFF
cdr3_nt: TGTGCCAGCAGTGAACTCACAGGGGGCGGCTACAATGAGCAGTTCTTC
d_call: TRBD1
cdr3_length: 16
j_call: TRBJ2-1
v_call: TRBV25-1
clone_size: .

cdr3_aa: CASSGGRYNSPLHF
cdr3_nt: TGTGCCAGCAGCGGGGGACGGTATAATTCACCCCTCCACTTT
d_call: .
cdr3_length: 14
j_call: TRBJ1-6
v_call: TRBV7-8
clone_size: .

cdr3_aa: CASSLDGQINNEQFF
cdr3_nt: TGCGCCAGCAGCTTGGATGGACAGATTAACAATGAGCAGTTCTTC
d_call: .
cdr3_length: 15
j_call: TRBJ2-1
v_call: TRBV5-1
clone_size: few

cdr3_aa: CASNRRDRGNSPLHF
cdr3_nt: TGTGCCAGCAACCGCCGGGACAGGGGCAATTCACCCCTCCACTTT
d_call: TRBD1
cdr3_length: 15
j_call: TRBJ1-6
v_call: TRBV6-5
clone_size: many

cdr3_aa: CASSQVRGPADTQYF
cdr3_nt: TGTGCCAGCAGCCAAGTCAGGGGGCCCGCAGATACGCAGTATTTT
d_call: TRBD1
cdr3_length: 15
j_call: TRBJ2-3
v_call: TRBV3-1
clone_size: few

cdr3_aa: CASSRTGIGGYTF
cdr3_nt: TGTGCCAGCAGCCGCACAGGGATCGGTGGCTACACCTTC
d_call: .
cdr3_length: 13
j_call: TRBJ1-2
v_call: TRBV12-3/TRBV12-4
clone_size: .

cdr3_aa: CASSLQISNQPQHF
cdr3_nt: TGTGCCAGCAGTTTGCAGATTAGCAATCAGCCCCAGCATTTT
d_call: .
cdr3_length: 14
j_call: TRBJ1-5
v_call: TRBV12-3/TRBV12-4
clone_size: many

cdr3_aa: CASSERGYNEQFF
cdr3_nt: TGTGCCAGCAGTGAAAGGGGTTACAATGAGCAGTTCTTC
d_call: .
cdr3_length: 13
j_call: TRBJ2-1
v_call: TRBV2
clone_size: many

cdr3_aa: CASSISQGRNQPQHF
cdr3_nt: TGTGCCAGTAGTATTAGTCAGGGGAGGAATCAGCCCCAGCATTTT
d_call: .
cdr3_length: 15
j_call: TRBJ1-5
v_call: TRBV19
clone_size: many

cdr3_aa: CASSLFEGNQPQHF
cdr3_nt: TGTGCCAGCAGCTTATTTGAGGGAAATCAGCCCCAGCATTTT
d_call: .
cdr3_length: 14
j_call: TRBJ1-5
v_call: TRBV7-2
clone_size: many

cdr3_aa: CANERQGNSNQPQHF
cdr3_nt: TGCGCCAACGAACGACAGGGAAATAGCAATCAGCCCCAGCATTTT
d_call: TRBD1
cdr3_length: 15
j_call: TRBJ1-5
v_call: TRBV10-1
clone_size: .

cdr3_aa: CASSLRSSGSRENIQYF
cdr3_nt: TGTGCCAGCAGTTTAAGGTCTAGCGGGAGTAGAGAAAACATTCAGTACTTC
d_call: TRBD2
cdr3_length: 17
j_call: TRBJ2-4
v_call: TRBV27
clone_size: many

cdr3_aa: CASSGGTPILETQYF
cdr3_nt: TGCGCCAGCAGCGGCGGGACACCGATCCTAGAGACCCAGTACTTC
d_call: .
cdr3_length: 15
j_call: TRBJ2-5
v_call: TRBV5-1
clone_size: .

cdr3_aa: CASSSSPGANVLTF
cdr3_nt: TGTGCCAGCAGCTCGTCCCCTGGGGCCAACGTCCTGACTTTC
d_call: .
cdr3_length: 14
j_call: TRBJ2-6
v_call: TRBV7-3
clone_size: .

cdr3_aa: CASSLTGSGHYEQYF
cdr3_nt: TGTGCCAGCAGCTTAACGGGCAGCGGGCACTACGAGCAGTACTTC
d_call: .
cdr3_length: 15
j_call: TRBJ2-7
v_call: TRBV7-6
clone_size: many